The rows below give T cell receptor beta chains drawn from one sample of a study of blood T cell repertoires in COVID-19. Clones were sequenced by immunoSEQ multiplex PCR, and TCRdb holds only the in-frame ones, with some missing. Of approximately 150,000 clones listed, about 91% are singletons. The source material was peripheral blood. The receptor set was obtained from a human donor in a cohort sampled during active COVID-19. CDR3s include the opening cysteine and the closing phenylalanine or tryptophan. A D gene is named only where the DNA matches it firmly. Clone size is not always given. Where it is, it says once, few, many or a class for expanded clones.

V gene	clone size	D gene	J gene	CDR3 protein	CDR3 DNA
TRBV29-1	few	.	TRBJ1-1	CSVEGGFGTEAFF	TGCAGCGTTGAGGGAGGGTTTGGAACTGAAGCTTTCTTT
TRBV5-1	.	.	TRBJ1-4	CASSLVGGGEKLFF	TGCGCCAGCAGCTTGGTGGGGGGAGGTGAAAAACTGTTTTTT
TRBV18	.	TRBD1	TRBJ2-5	CASSPVTGGRETQYF	TGTGCCAGCTCACCGGTTACAGGGGGCCGAGAGACCCAGTACTTC
TRBV10-3	.	TRBD1	TRBJ1-3	CAISETDRGFGNTIYF	TGTGCCATCAGTGAGACGGACAGGGGGTTCGGAAACACCATATATTTT
TRBV10-3	.	.	TRBJ2-7	CALRQITYEQYF	TGTGCCCTTCGACAGATCACCTACGAGCAGTACTTC
TRBV29-1	.	.	TRBJ2-7	CSVEWTDSYEQYF	TGCAGCGTTGAGTGGACAGACTCCTACGAGCAGTACTTC
TRBV5-4	.	.	TRBJ1-3	CASSLDMSTGGNTIYF	TGTGCCAGCAGCTTGGATATGTCAACGGGAGGAAACACCATATATTTT
TRBV3-1/TRBV3-2	.	TRBD2	TRBJ2-2	CASSQDYATSGGSTGELFF	TGTGCCAGCAGCCAAGATTACGCGACTAGCGGGGGGAGCACCGGGGAGCTGTTTTTT
TRBV7-8	few	TRBD1	TRBJ1-6	CASSPDRDSPLHF	TGTGCCAGCAGCCCCGACAGGGACTCACCCCTCCACTTT
TRBV21-1	.	.	TRBJ2-7	CASSKVRDRDYEQYF	TGTGCCAGCAGCAAAGTAAGAGACAGGGACTACGAGCAGTACTTC
TRBV5-5	.	TRBD1	TRBJ1-2	CASSLGGTGGPYGYTF	TGTGCCAGCAGCTTGGGAGGGACAGGGGGCCCCTATGGCTACACCTTC
TRBV6-6	.	.	TRBJ1-2	CASSSSEWRYGYTF	.
TRBV9	.	TRBD1	TRBJ1-6	CASSPTGTGNSPLHF	TGTGCCAGCAGCCCGACCGGGACAGGGAATTCACCCCTCCACTTT
TRBV18	.	.	TRBJ1-3	CASSPGSGGNTIYF	TGTGCCAGCTCACCAGGGTCGGGAGGAAACACCATATATTTT
TRBV10-1	.	TRBD1	TRBJ2-7	CASSDLTGTGAYEQYF	TGCGCCAGCAGTGACCTAACCGGGACAGGGGCCTACGAGCAGTACTTC
TRBV5-1	.	TRBD2	TRBJ2-5	CASSSGGALQETQYF	TGCGCCAGCAGCAGCGGGGGGGCCCTCCAAGAGACCCAGTACTTC
TRBV7-9	.	.	TRBJ2-1	CASSSGLWAYNEQFF	TGTGCCAGCAGCTCCGGACTGTGGGCCTACAATGAGCAGTTCTTC
TRBV2	.	TRBD2	TRBJ2-1	CATKEQSGRNEQFF	TGTGCCACCAAGGAGCAAAGCGGGAGGAATGAGCAGTTCTTC
TRBV10-3	.	.	TRBJ2-2	CAITPIGVGELFF	TGTGCCATCACCCCGATAGGGGTCGGGGAGCTGTTTTTT
TRBV28	.	TRBD1	TRBJ1-2	CASSLRTGVRNTF	TGTGCCAGCAGTTTAAGGACAGGGGTTCGGAACACCTTC
TRBV6-1	.	.	TRBJ2-2	CASSERQSTGELFF	TGTGCCAGCAGTGAACGACAGTCCACCGGGGAGCTGTTTTTT
TRBV5-8	.	TRBD1	TRBJ1-4	CASSDQRGRNEKLFF	TGTGCCAGCAGCGATCAAAGGGGGCGGAATGAAAAACTGTTTTTT
TRBV21-1	.	.	TRBJ2-7	CASSKRLGPYEQYF	TGTGCCAGCAGCAAAAGGCTGGGGCCCTACGAGCAGTACTTC
TRBV30	.	.	TRBJ1-1	CAWSAREGDTEAFF	TGTGCCTGGAGTGCGCGGGAGGGGGACACTGAAGCTTTCTTT
TRBV18	.	.	TRBJ2-7	CASSPRGSGAQLYEQYF	TGTGCCAGCTCACCTCGGGGGTCTGGGGCTCAGTTATACGAGCAGTACTTC
TRBV5-6	.	TRBD1	TRBJ2-7	CASRLQWDSASYEQYF	TGTGCCAGCAGACTCCAGTGGGACAGTGCATCCTACGAGCAGTACTTC
TRBV12-3/TRBV12-4	.	TRBD1	TRBJ2-5	CASSHRGRETQYF	TGTGCCAGCAGTCACAGGGGGCGGGAGACCCAGTACTTC
TRBV12-3/TRBV12-4	.	.	TRBJ2-7	CASRGGTYEQYF	TGTGCCAGCAGGGGAGGAACTTACGAGCAGTACTTC
TRBV5-1	.	TRBD1	TRBJ2-2	CASSLGTGSTGELFF	TGCGCCAGCAGCTTGGGGACAGGATCTACCGGGGAGCTGTTTTTT
TRBV19	once	.	TRBJ2-3	CASTNAFPAGGTDTQYF	TGTGCCAGTACAAACGCTTTTCCGGCAGGTGGCACAGATACGCAGTATTTT
TRBV15	many	TRBD2	TRBJ2-7	CATSRGRSRENEQYF	TGTGCCACCAGCAGAGGACGGTCGCGGGAGAACGAGCAGTACTTC
TRBV13	.	TRBD2	TRBJ2-3	CASSEGSGLTHTQYF	TGTGCCAGCAGTGAAGGTAGCGGGCTAACCCATACGCAGTATTTT
TRBV30	.	TRBD1	TRBJ1-1	CAWSRGITEAFF	TGTGCCTGGAGCAGGGGGATTACTGAAGCTTTCTTT
TRBV4-3	.	.	TRBJ2-7	CASSRFAGTSPYEQYF	TGCGCCAGCAGTAGATTCGCCGGGACATCCCCCTACGAGCAGTACTTC
TRBV19	.	.	TRBJ1-4	CASRPGRFNEKLFF	TGTGCCAGTCGGCCGGGGAGGTTTAATGAAAAACTGTTTTTT
TRBV7-2	.	.	TRBJ2-2	CASSPGGLAGSFGGELFF	TGTGCCAGCAGCCCCGGCGGGCTGGCGGGGTCGTTCGGAGGGGAGCTGTTTTTT